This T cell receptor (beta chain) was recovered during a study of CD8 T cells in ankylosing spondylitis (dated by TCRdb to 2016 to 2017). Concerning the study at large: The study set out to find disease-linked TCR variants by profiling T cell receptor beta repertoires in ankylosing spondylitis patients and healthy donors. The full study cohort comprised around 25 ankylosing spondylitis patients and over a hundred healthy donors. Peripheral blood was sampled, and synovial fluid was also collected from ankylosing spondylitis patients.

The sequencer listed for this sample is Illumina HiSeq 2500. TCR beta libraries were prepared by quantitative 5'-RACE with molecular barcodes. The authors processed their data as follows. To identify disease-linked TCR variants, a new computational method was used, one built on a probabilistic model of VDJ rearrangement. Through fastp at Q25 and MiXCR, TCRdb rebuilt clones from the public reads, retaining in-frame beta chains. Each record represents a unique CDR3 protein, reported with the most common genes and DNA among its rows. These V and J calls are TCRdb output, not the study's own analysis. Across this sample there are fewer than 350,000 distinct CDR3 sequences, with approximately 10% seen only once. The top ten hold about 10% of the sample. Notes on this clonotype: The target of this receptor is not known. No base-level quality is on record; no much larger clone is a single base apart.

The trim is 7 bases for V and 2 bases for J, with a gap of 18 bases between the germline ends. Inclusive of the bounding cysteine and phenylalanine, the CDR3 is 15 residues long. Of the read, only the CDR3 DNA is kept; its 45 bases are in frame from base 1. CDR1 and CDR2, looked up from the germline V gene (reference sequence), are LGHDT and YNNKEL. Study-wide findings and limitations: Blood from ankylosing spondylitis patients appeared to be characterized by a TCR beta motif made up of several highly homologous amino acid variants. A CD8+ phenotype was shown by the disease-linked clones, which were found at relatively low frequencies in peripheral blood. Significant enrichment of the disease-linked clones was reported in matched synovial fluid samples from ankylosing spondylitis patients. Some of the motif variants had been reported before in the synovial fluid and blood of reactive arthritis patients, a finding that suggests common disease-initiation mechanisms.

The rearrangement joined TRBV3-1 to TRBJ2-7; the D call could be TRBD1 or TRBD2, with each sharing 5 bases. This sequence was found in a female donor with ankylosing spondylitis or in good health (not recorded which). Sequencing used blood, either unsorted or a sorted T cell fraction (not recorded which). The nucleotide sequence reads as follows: TGTGCCAGCACCCGCCCGGGACGGGACCCCTACGAGCAGTACTTC. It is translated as CASTRPGRDPYEQYF.